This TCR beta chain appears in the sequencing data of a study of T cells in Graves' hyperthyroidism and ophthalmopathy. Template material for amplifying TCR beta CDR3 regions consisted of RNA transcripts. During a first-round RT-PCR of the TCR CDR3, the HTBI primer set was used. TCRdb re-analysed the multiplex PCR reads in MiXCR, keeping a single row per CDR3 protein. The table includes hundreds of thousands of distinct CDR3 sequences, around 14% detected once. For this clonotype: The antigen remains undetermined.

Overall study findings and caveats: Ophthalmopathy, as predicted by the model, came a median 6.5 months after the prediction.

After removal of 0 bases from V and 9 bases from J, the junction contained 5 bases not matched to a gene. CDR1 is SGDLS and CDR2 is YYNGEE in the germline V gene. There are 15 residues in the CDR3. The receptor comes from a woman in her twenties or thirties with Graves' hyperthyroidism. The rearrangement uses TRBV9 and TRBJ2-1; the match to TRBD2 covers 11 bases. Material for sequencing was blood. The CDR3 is CASSVVAGGPGEQFF. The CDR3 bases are TGTGCCAGCAGCGTAGTAGCGGGAGGGCCCGGTGAGCAGTTCTTC.